The 16 T cell receptor beta chains presented below share a single source sample, sequenced in a study of CD8+CD57+ T cells in acquired aplastic anemia. Only patients with CD8+CD57+ cell expansion on flow cytometry were chosen for sequencing. CDR3 and TCR beta VDJ profiling relied on genomic DNA as the template. TCRdb analysed the reads with MiXCR anew, one entry per CDR3 protein. Among 170,000 or so distinct CDR3 sequences, about 50% were seen once, and the ten largest hold around a third. Specimen: sorted CD4+, CD8+, or CD8+CD57+ T cells (not recorded which) from PBMCs. These receptor sequences come from a human donor with aplastic anemia.

This clonotype was counted at least ten times. This sequence joins TRBV20-1 and TRBJ1-2; D call uncertain. Trimming took off 0 bases at V and 0 bases at J, with 8 bases between the two ends. Germline CDR1 is DFQATT and CDR2 is SNEGSKA (reference sequence). The CDR3 runs 14 residues. The chain's CDR3 is CSAREAGANYGYTF. The DNA of the CDR3 is TGCAGTGCTAGAGAAGCAGGAGCTAACTATGGCTACACCTTC.

As to this clonotype: A read error may be the cause here, since a much bigger clone is one base away. J is TRBJ2-7 and V is TRBV30; D gene uncertain. The germline gives CDR1 GTSNPN, CDR2 SVGIG (reference sequence). This CDR3 region has 13 residues. V was pared by 1 base and J by 7 bases, with 14 bases between. The chain's CDR3 is CAWSGTGLGEQYF. CDR3 nucleotides: TGTGCCTGGAGTGGGACGGGTTTGGGAGAGCAGTACTTC. The variable domain in full, with the rest retrieved from reference TRBV30 and TRBJ2-7, is SQTIHQWPATLVQPVGSPLSLECTVEGTSNPNLYWYRQAAGRGLQLLFYSVGIGQISSEVPQNLSASRPQDRQFILSSKKLLLSDSGFYLCAWSGTGLGEQYFGPGTRLTVT.

This clonotype appeared many times. The chain uses TRBV4-3 and TRBJ2-5; D possibly corresponds to TRBD1 (5 bases). V lost 0 bases to trimming and J lost 2 bases, with 7 bases between them. The CDR3 sequence is 14 residues long. The V gene's germline CDR1 is LGHNA and CDR2 YSLEER. Here the CDR3 reads CASSQDDSQETQYF. As DNA, the CDR3 is TGCGCCAGCAGCCAAGACGACAGTCAAGAGACCCAGTACTTC.

This chain connects TRBV19 to TRBJ1-5; 7 bases are a match to TRBD1. Losses at the gene ends were 9 bases for V and 5 bases for J; bases not matched to a gene: 13. There are 15 residues in the CDR3. In germline, CDR1 is LNHDA, CDR2 SQIVND (reference sequence). The CDR3 sequence: CASSPAGGGHQPQHF. CDR3 in DNA: TGTGCCAGCAGTCCAGCAGGGGGGGGTCATCAGCCCCAGCATTTT.

The chain links TRBV19 to TRBJ2-7, with 7 nucleotides matching TRBD1. V shed 6 bases and J 0 bases; nucleotides not matched to a gene: 8. CDR3 length equals 15 residues. Germline V gives CDR1 LNHDA, CDR2 SQIVND (reference sequence). CDR3 bases: TGTGCCAGTAGGTCACAGGGGCGAAGCTCCTACGAGCAGTACTTC. Protein product: CASRSQGRSSYEQYF.

Details on this clonotype: With a much larger clone just one base away, this may be a read error. The missing conserved phenylalanine or tryptophan at the end of this CDR3 makes a read error likely. The rearrangement links TRBV5-6 to TRBJ2-2, with 11 bases matching TRBD2. With V trimmed by 0 bases and J by 5 bases, 12 bases remained unmatched. The germline V gene has CDR1 SGHDT and CDR2 YYEEEE. CDR3 length: 19 residues. The chain's CDR3 is CASSLELAGGPSGTGELFL. The CDR3 nucleotides are TGTGCCAGCAGCTTGGAGTTAGCGGGAGGGCCCTCGGGGACCGGGGAGCTGTTTCTT.

This chain uses TRBV4-3 with TRBJ2-5; 8 nucleotides align to TRBD1. CDR3 length: 17 residues. CDR1 LGHNA and CDR2 YSLEER come from the germline V gene. With 0 bases clipped from V and 1 base from J, the junction kept 7 bases outside the gene matches. CDR3 in DNA: TGCGCCAGCAGCCAAGATCTTAGACAGGGGCGCCAAGAGACCCAGTACTTC. Its translation is CASSQDLRQGRQETQYF.

This clonotype was counted between two and nine times. This chain connects TRBV29-1 to TRBJ2-7, with D maybe TRBD2 (5 bases). Germline CDR1 and CDR2: SQVTM and ANQGSEA. Trimming removed 1 base from V and 6 bases from J, with 16 bases in between. This CDR3 contains 14 residues. The CDR3 nucleotides are TGCAGCGTTGAAGGGACGAGGGCGGCCGCCGAGCAGTACTTC. It translates to CSVEGTRAAAEQYF.

V gene TRBV2 combines with J gene TRBJ1-1; 10 bases are a match to TRBD1. The length of the CDR3 is 14 residues. Germline lookup yields CDR1 SNHLY and CDR2 FYNNEI. The V segment lost 8 bases and the J segment 5 bases; nucleotides outside the gene matches: 8. The CDR3 DNA reads TGTGCCAGCTGGGACAGGGGAATGGAGACTGAAGCTTTCTTT. As protein: CASWDRGMETEAFF.

The genes are TRBV12-3 or TRBV12-4 and TRBJ1-5; 8 bases are shared with TRBD1. This CDR3 comprises 14 residues. Unmatched junction bases numbered 9, after V lost 8 bases and J lost 6 bases. The CDR3 protein is CASHTGGPSQPQHF. The CDR3 DNA is TGTGCCAGCCACACAGGGGGGCCCAGTCAGCCCCAGCATTTT.

At least ten counts were recorded for this clonotype. The chain employs TRBV20-1 and TRBJ2-7, with D possibly TRBD1 on 6 matching bases. Germline loops: CDR1 DFQATT, CDR2 SNEGSKA (reference sequence). V was shortened by 6 bases and J by 2 bases, with 8 bases between the two germline ends. This CDR3 has 11 residues. DNA for the CDR3: TGCAGTGCCCCAGGGGCCTACGAGCAGTACTTC. Its protein is CSAPGAYEQYF.

A word on this clonotype: A much more abundant neighbour one base away suggests this may be a read error. The V and J genes are TRBV4-2 and TRBJ2-2; TRBD2 matches at 11 bases. Germline values: CDR1 LGHNA, CDR2 YNFKEQ. J was trimmed by 8 bases and V by 3 bases; bases with no gene match: 5. The CDR3 has 15 residues. The CDR3 loop is CASSHELAGEGELFF. As DNA, the CDR3 is TGTGCCAGCAGCCATGAACTAGCGGGAGAGGGGGAGCTGTTTTTT.

This chain joins TRBV2 and TRBJ1-2, with 7 bases matching TRBD1. The CDR3 runs 13 residues. CDR1 SNHLY and CDR2 FYNNEI come from the germline V gene. The J segment lost 6 bases and the V segment lost 11 bases, leaving 12 bases of the junction unmatched. This chain's CDR3 is CADTRGGRDGYTF. The CDR3 region has the DNA TGTGCCGACACCAGGGGGGGCAGGGATGGCTACACCTTC.

This chain connects TRBV7-2 to TRBJ1-4; D remains ambiguous. The CDR3 totals 13 residues. V dropped 3 bases and J dropped 8 bases, with 10 bases sitting between them. Germline V lookup: CDR1 SGHTA, CDR2 FQGNSA. The chain's CDR3 is CASSFPKGEKLFF. The CDR3 coding sequence is TGTGCCAGCAGCTTCCCCAAGGGCGAAAAACTGTTTTTT.

The V gene is TRBV2, the J gene TRBJ2-1, with D maybe TRBD2 (5 bases). The ends were cut back, 3 bases at V and 5 bases at J, with 11 bases in the middle. This CDR3 region has 14 residues. Germline V gives CDR1 SNHLY, CDR2 FYNNEI. CDR3 sequence (DNA): TGTGCCAGCAGTGAGAGGCGGGCTGACAATGAGCAGTTCTTC. Amino acid sequence: CASSERRADNEQFF.

On this clonotype: This may be a read error, as it is one base from a much larger clone. V usage is TRBV6-5 and J usage is TRBJ1-2; D remains unclear. The germline V gene encodes CDR1 MNHEY and CDR2 SVGAGI. This CDR3 is built from 12 residues. The CDR3 DNA reads as TGTGCCAGCAGTGAAGAGGGTTATGGCGACACCTTC. Translating gives CASSEEGYGDTF.